The 4 T cell receptor beta chains listed next were all sequenced from one sample in a study of T cells in Graves' hyperthyroidism and ophthalmopathy. Researchers took RNA transcripts and amplified the TCR beta CDR3 regions from them. The study used the HTBI primer set for a first-round RT-PCR of the TCR CDR3. MiXCR was run by TCRdb on the multiplex PCR reads, yielding one entry per CDR3 protein. The table includes under 400,000 distinct CDR3 sequences, about 20% detected once. Sequencing input: blood. The receptors stem from a woman aged 45-60 years with Graves' hyperthyroidism.

There are many counts of this clonotype. This chain uses TRBV20-1 with TRBJ1-1; D may be TRBD1 (5 bases). Trimming shortened V by 4 bases and J by 5 bases, and 17 bases separated the two germline ends. This CDR3 has 14 amino acids. Germline CDR1 DFQATT, CDR2 SNEGSKA (reference sequence). This CDR3 is CSAMGLRGWTEAFF. The CDR3 region has the DNA TGCAGTGCTATGGGTTTGAGGGGATGGACTGAAGCTTTCTTT.

The gene calls are TRBV5-4 and TRBJ2-3, with TRBD2 matching over 10 bases. Germline V gene lookup returns CDR1 SGHNT and CDR2 YYREEE (reference sequence). The CDR3 loop spans 19 amino acids. V dropped 5 bases and J dropped 0; count of bases not matched to a gene: 15. CDR3 in amino acids: CASSDGAGGPAYSTDTQYF. The CDR3 DNA reads TGTGCCAGCAGTGATGGAGCGGGGGGGCCAGCGTACAGCACAGATACGCAGTATTTT.

The chain carries TRBV20-1 and TRBJ2-5; D not resolved. Between the trimmed V and J ends, which lost 3 bases and 3 bases, there was a span of 11 bases. This CDR3 is built from 13 residues. Germline V lookup: CDR1 DFQATT, CDR2 SNEGSKA (reference sequence). The CDR3 nucleotides read TGCAGTGCTAGTATAAGGAGTAAAGAGACCCAGTACTTC. It encodes CSASIRSKETQYF.

The chain has TRBV7-9 and TRBJ1-3, with D possibly TRBD1 on 6 matching bases. The CDR3 contains 17 residues. Trimming cost V 5 bases and J 4 bases, with 21 bases left between them. Germline CDR1 SEHNR, CDR2 FQNEAQ (reference sequence). The CDR3 DNA sequence: TGTGCCAGCAGCCCCGCCCTGGGGGCAGATGCGGGAAACACCATATATTTT. Amino acids: CASSPALGADAGNTIYF.